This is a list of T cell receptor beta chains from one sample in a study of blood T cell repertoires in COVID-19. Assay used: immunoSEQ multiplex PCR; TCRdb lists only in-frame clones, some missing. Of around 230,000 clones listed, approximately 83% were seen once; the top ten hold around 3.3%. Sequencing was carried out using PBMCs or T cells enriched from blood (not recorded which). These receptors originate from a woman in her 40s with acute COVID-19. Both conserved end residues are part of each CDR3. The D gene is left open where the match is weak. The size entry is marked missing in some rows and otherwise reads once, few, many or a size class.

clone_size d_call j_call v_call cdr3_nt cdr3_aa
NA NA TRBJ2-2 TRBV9 TGTGCCAGCAGCGTAGGAGGAACGAACACCGGGGAGCTGTTTTTT CASSVGGTNTGELFF
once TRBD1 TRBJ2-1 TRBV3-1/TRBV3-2 TGTGCCAGCAGCCAAAGACAGGGGTCCAATGAGCAGTTCTTC CASSQRQGSNEQFF
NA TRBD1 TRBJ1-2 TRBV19 TGTGCCACCATGACAGGGGGGATTGGCTACACCTTC CATMTGGIGYTF
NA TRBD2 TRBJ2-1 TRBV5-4 TGTGCCAGCAGCTTGGCCGGGGGACTAGCGGGAGTAAATGAGCAGTTCTTC CASSLAGGLAGVNEQFF
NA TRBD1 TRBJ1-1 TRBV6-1 TGTGCCAGCAGTGACACAGGGGGCAGGTACACTGAAGCTTTCTTT CASSDTGGRYTEAFF
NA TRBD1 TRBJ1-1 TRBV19 TGTGCCAGTAGGGACAGGGAGGGCACTGAAGCTTTCTTT CASRDREGTEAFF
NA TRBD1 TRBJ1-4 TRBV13 TGTGCCAGCAGCTTAAAACAGGGGGTTGAAAAACTGTTTTTT CASSLKQGVEKLFF
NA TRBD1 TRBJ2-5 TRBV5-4 TGTGCCAGCAGCTTGGCCTACAGGGGGTCAGAGACCCAGTACTTC CASSLAYRGSETQYF
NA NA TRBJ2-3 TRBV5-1 TGCGCCAGCAGCTTGGGCGCTAGCACAGATACGCAGTATTTT CASSLGASTDTQYF
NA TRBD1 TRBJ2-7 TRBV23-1 TGCGCCAGCAGTCAAGTGAAGGGACAGGGGTACCTCTACGAGCAGTACTTC CASSQVKGQGYLYEQYF
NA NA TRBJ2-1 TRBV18 TGTGCCAGCTCACCGAAAGGGGGTTATGAGCAGTTCTTC CASSPKGGYEQFF
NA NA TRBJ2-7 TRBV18 TGTGCCAGCTCAATACCATACAGGCCCTACGAGCAGTACTTC CASSIPYRPYEQYF
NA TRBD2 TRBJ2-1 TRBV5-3 TGTGCCAGAAGCTTGTGTCTAGCGGGAGGGCCTGACAATGAGCAGTTCTTC CARSLCLAGGPDNEQFF
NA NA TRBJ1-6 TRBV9 TGTGCCAGCAGCGTAGGAGGGAATAATTCACCCCTCCACTTT CASSVGGNNSPLHF
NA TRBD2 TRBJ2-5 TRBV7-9 TGTGCCAGCAGCTTAGGAGCGGGAGGCACCCAAGAGACCCAGTACTTC CASSLGAGGTQETQYF
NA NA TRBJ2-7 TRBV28 TGTGCCAGCAGCTCCCCAACCAAGGGGAAGTCCTACGAGCAGTACTTC CASSSPTKGKSYEQYF
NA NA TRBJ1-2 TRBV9 TGTGCCAGCAGCGTAGAGGGGTTAGGGGGATATGGCTACACCTTC CASSVEGLGGYGYTF
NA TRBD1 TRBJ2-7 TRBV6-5 TGTGCCAGCAGTTATCTCGGACAGGCTACCTACGAGCAGTACTTC CASSYLGQATYEQYF
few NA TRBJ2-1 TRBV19 TGTGCCAGTAGTGCACTGACAGGAGACAATGAGCAGTTCTTC CASSALTGDNEQFF
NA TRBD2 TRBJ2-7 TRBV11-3 TGTGCCAGCAGCTTAACCTTAGCGGGAGGGGCCCACGAGCAGTACTTC CASSLTLAGGAHEQYF
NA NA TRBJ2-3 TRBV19 TGTGCCAGTAGTAGCTGGCCTCTGACAGATACGCAGTATTTT CASSSWPLTDTQYF
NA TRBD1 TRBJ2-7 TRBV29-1 TGCAGCGACCCGGGACAGGCCAACTACGAGCAGTACTTC CSDPGQANYEQYF
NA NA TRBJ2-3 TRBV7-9 TGTGCCAGCAGTTCACAGGGAAAGGGGACAGATACGCAGTATTTT CASSSQGKGTDTQYF
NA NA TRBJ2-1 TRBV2 TGTGCCAGCAGTGAAGCGCGGACAGTCGATGAGCAGTTCTTC CASSEARTVDEQFF
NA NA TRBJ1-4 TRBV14 TGTGCCAGCAGCCAGTCGGGGTTTGGTGAAAAACTGTTTTTT CASSQSGFGEKLFF
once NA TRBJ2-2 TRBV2 TGTGCCAGCAGTGAAGCCCTCATGTACTCCGGGGAGCTGTTTTTT CASSEALMYSGELFF
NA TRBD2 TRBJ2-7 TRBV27 TGTGCCAGCAGTTGGTCCGGGACTAGCGGGACAAGCTCCTACGAGCAGTACTTC CASSWSGTSGTSSYEQYF
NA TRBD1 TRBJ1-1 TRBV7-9 TGTGCCAGCAGCCTCGGGACAGGAGACACTGAAGCTTTCTTT CASSLGTGDTEAFF
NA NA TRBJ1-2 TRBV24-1 TGTGCCACCAGTGATTTGGGCAGAGGCTATGGCTACACCTTC CATSDLGRGYGYTF
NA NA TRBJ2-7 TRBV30 TGTGCCTGGAGTGTACACAGATACGAGCAGTACTTC CAWSVHRYEQYF
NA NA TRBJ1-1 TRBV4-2 TGTGCCAGCAGCCGAGAGGGGGGGCAGGGAACTGAAGCTTTCTTT CASSREGGQGTEAFF
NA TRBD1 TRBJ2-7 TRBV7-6 TGTGCCAGCAGCCCCGGGACAGGGGGCTACGAGCAGTACTTC CASSPGTGGYEQYF
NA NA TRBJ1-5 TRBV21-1 TGTGCCAGCAGCAACACAGGGCAGGGCAATCAGCCCCAGCATTTT CASSNTGQGNQPQHF
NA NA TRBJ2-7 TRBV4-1 TGCGCCAGCAGCCAAGTCGGGAGTGACTACGAGCAGTACTTC CASSQVGSDYEQYF
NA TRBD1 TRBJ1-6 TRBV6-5 TGTGCCAGCAGCGCGACAGGGCCCAATTCACCCCTCCACTTT CASSATGPNSPLHF
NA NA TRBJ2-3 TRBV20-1 TGCAGTGCTAGTGTGAGGGTTGGGACAGATACGCAGTATTTT CSASVRVGTDTQYF
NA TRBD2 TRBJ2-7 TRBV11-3 TGTGCCAGCAGCAACTTCCGGGCGGGAGCCGCCTACGAGCAGTACTTC CASSNFRAGAAYEQYF
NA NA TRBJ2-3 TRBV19 TGTGCCAGTAGTAAGGACTGGAATACGCAGTATTTT CASSKDWNTQYF
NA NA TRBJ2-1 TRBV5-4 TGTGCCAGCAGCTTGGACGAGAATGAGCAGTTCTTC CASSLDENEQFF
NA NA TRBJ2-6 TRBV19 TGTGCCAGTAGTATTTCTCTTGAACAGAGTATATCGGGAGGGGCCAACGTCCTGACTTTC CASSISLEQSISGGANVLTF
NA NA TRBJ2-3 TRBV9 TGTGCCAGCAGCGTAAAAGAATCACACAGGGATACAGATACGCAGTATTTT CASSVKESHRDTDTQYF
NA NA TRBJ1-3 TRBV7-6 TGTGCCAGCAGCTTAAGCCCGGGGAGGGCTGGAAACACCATATATTTT CASSLSPGRAGNTIYF
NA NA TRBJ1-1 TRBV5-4 TGTGCCAGCAGGACGGGTCAGAACACTGAAGCTTTCTTT CASRTGQNTEAFF
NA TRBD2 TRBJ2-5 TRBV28 TGTGCCAGCAGTCCCGGGGCTAGCGGGAGATATGAGACCCAGTACTTC CASSPGASGRYETQYF
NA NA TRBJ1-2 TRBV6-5 TGTGCCAGCACCCCAATCGGACAAGTCTATGGCTACACCTTC CASTPIGQVYGYTF
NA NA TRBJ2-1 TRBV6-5 TGTGCCAGCAGTTACTCGCGATGGGCACAATACAATGAGCAGTTCTTC CASSYSRWAQYNEQFF
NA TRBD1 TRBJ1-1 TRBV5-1 TGCGCCAGCAGCAAGACAGGGGACACTGAAGCTTTCTTT CASSKTGDTEAFF
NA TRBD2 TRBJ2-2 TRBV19 TGTGCCAGTAGTAGAGTACTAGCGGCCAACACCGGGGAGCTGTTTTTT CASSRVLAANTGELFF
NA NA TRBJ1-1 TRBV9 TGTGCCAGCAGCCCCCTCACAGGGTACACTGAAGCTTTCTTT CASSPLTGYTEAFF
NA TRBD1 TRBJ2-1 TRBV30 TGTGCCTGGAGTGTGTTCTCTGACAGGGTATTAGCAGGTGAGCAGTTCTTC CAWSVFSDRVLAGEQFF
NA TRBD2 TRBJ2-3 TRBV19 TGTGCCAGTAGTATCCGACTAGCGGCTAGCACAGATACGCAGTATTTT CASSIRLAASTDTQYF
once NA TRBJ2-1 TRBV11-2 TGTGCCAGCAGCTCGGAAAGGGGGAGACCCATAGTGGATGAGCAGTTCTTC CASSSERGRPIVDEQFF
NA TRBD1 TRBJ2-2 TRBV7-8 TGTGCCAGCAGCCCGACAGGGATTAGGATCGGGGAGCTGTTTTTT CASSPTGIRIGELFF
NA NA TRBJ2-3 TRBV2 TGTGCCAGCAGCCCAGCGGTAAACACAGATACGCAGTATTTT CASSPAVNTDTQYF
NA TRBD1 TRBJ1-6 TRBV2 TGTGCCAGCGCGATTCGACAGGGGGCTACGCTTAATAATTCACCCCTCCACTTT CASAIRQGATLNNSPLHF
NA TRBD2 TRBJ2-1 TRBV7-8 TGTGCCAGCAGTCCCGGGACTAGCGGGACATCCTACAATGAGCAGTTCTTC CASSPGTSGTSYNEQFF
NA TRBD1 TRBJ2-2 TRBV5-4 TGTGCCAGCAGCTCTGGGACAGCGAACACCGGGGAGCTGTTTTTT CASSSGTANTGELFF
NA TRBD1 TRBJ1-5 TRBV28 TGTGCCAGCAGTCTGGGGGACAGGGGGGGTCAGCCCCAGCATTTT CASSLGDRGGQPQHF